The 25 T cell receptor beta chains below were found in one sample sequenced in a study of high-grade serous ovarian cancer treatment subgroups. Tumor tissue was taken before any definitive surgery or chemotherapy was given. Data came from immunoSEQ multiplex PCR; TCRdb stores just in-frame clones and leaves some out. The sample holds more than 6,000 clones, 65% to 85% seen once. Sample: tumor tissue. These receptors were obtained from a human donor with high-grade serous ovarian cancer.

The chain recombines TRBV13 with TRBJ2-2; D not resolved. Per the germline V gene, CDR1 is PRHDT and CDR2 is FYEKMQ (reference sequence). This CDR3 comprises 13 residues. The V end lost 6 bases, the J end lost 4 bases, and 9 bases lay between the germline ends. The CDR3 nucleotides are TGTGCCAGCAGTCTAGACACCACCGGGGAGCTGTTTTTT. It translates to CASSLDTTGELFF.

The CDR3 nucleotides are TGTGCCAGCAGCGTAGAGGGTCATCAGCCCCAGCATTTT. It specifies CASSVEGHQPQHF. The chain joins TRBV9 to TRBJ1-5, with D unclear. The CDR3 consists of 13 residues. Trimming took 0 bases from V and 5 from J, leaving 6 bases between them. CDR1 SGDLS and CDR2 YYNGEE come from the germline V gene. Supplemented by reference TRBV9 and TRBJ1-5, the full variable domain reads DSGVTQTPKHLITATGQRVTLRCSPRSGDLSVYWYQQSLDQGLQFLIQYYNGEERAKGNILERFSAQQFPDLHSELNLSSLELGDSALYFCASSVEGHQPQHFGDGTRLSIL.

This clone was observed a single time. V gene TRBV27 combines with J gene TRBJ2-3; 13 bases match TRBD2. The CDR3 contains 16 residues. V shed 4 bases and J 6 bases; nucleotides not matched to a gene: 7. In germline, CDR1 is MNHEY, CDR2 SMNVEV (reference sequence). The CDR3 DNA is TGTGCCAGCAGTTCGGGACTAGCGGGACGCGGGGATACGCAGTATTTT. It encodes CASSSGLAGRGDTQYF.

The gene calls are TRBV6-1 and TRBJ1-5, with D uncertain. Germline CDR1 is MNHNS and CDR2 is SASEGT. This CDR3 spans 15 amino acids. The V end was cut by 1 base, the J end by 0 bases, with 7 bases between. CDR3 in DNA: TGTGCCAGCAGTGAAGTAAGGCCTAGCAATCAGCCCCAGCATTTT. This encodes CASSEVRPSNQPQHF.

The chain links TRBV5-4 to TRBJ2-7; TRBD2 is a possible D gene (6 bases). The germline V gene encodes CDR1 SGHNT and CDR2 YYREEE (reference sequence). This CDR3 is 16 amino acids long. V lost 4 bases to trimming and J lost 2 bases, with 19 bases between them. The CDR3: CASSKNSGPGTYEQYF. In DNA, the CDR3 is TGTGCCAGCAGCAAGAATAGCGGCCCGGGGACCTACGAGCAGTACTTC.

This clone was found once. CDR3 residues: CAWSGLGRSPLHF. The CDR3 DNA reads as TGTGCCTGGAGTGGACTAGGAAGGTCACCCCTCCACTTT. The genes are TRBV30 and TRBJ1-6; D gene unclear. CDR1 is GTSNPN and CDR2 is SVGIG in the germline V gene (reference sequence). CDR3 length: 13 amino acids. Trimming took off 1 base at V and 10 bases at J, with 11 bases between the two ends.

The genes are TRBV6-6 and TRBJ2-2, with a possible D match to TRBD1 (5 bases). V dropped 8 bases and J dropped 5 bases, with 15 bases sitting between them. Germline V gene sequence: CDR1 MNHNY, CDR2 SVGAGI (reference sequence). The CDR3 is 14 residues long. CDR3 bases: TGTGCCAGCCGGGCAGGGATAGGGACCGGGGAGCTGTTTTTT. Encoded protein: CASRAGIGTGELFF.

This chain joins TRBV5-1 and TRBJ1-1; the match to TRBD1 covers 7 bases. This CDR3 comprises 14 residues. Germline V gene lookup returns CDR1 SGHRS and CDR2 YFSETQ. With 4 bases clipped from V and 7 bases from J, the junction kept 10 bases outside the gene matches. The CDR3 DNA reads TGCGCCAGCAGCGCCTCGGGACAGAAGTATGAAGCTTTCTTT. As protein: CASSASGQKYEAFF. The variable domain in full, completed from reference TRBV5-1 and TRBJ1-1, reads KAGVTQTPRYLIKTRGQQVTLSCSPISGHRSVSWYQQTPGQGLQFLFEYFSETQRNKGNFPGRFSGRQFSNSRSEMNVSTLELGDSALYLCASSASGQKYEAFFGQGTRLTVV.

The gene calls are TRBV11-2 and TRBJ1-1, with TRBD1 as a possible D gene (6 bases). The germline V gene has CDR1 SGHAT and CDR2 FQNNGV. This CDR3 region has 15 residues. The ends were cut back, 1 base at V and 0 bases at J, with 9 bases in the middle. Here the CDR3 reads CASSLASGVNTEAFF. The CDR3 region has the DNA TGTGCCAGCAGCTTAGCGTCAGGGGTGAACACTGAAGCTTTCTTT.

J is TRBJ2-7 and V is TRBV28; D possibly corresponds to TRBD2 (5 bases). CDR1 is MDHEN and CDR2 is SYDVKM in the germline V gene. V shed 2 bases and J shed 1 base, with 9 bases lying between them. The CDR3 loop spans 14 amino acids. The CDR3 spells CASSLLPGSYEQYF. CDR3 coding DNA: TGTGCCAGCAGTTTACTACCGGGGTCCTACGAGCAGTACTTC.

The chain combines TRBV10-2 with TRBJ2-3, with unresolved D. CDR1 and CDR2 from the germline V gene are WSHSY and SAAADI. This CDR3 is built from 11 residues. V was shortened by 3 bases and J by 4 bases, with 2 bases between the two germline ends. The CDR3 protein is CASSESDTQYF. The CDR3 nucleotides are TGCGCCAGCAGTGAATCAGATACGCAGTATTTT.

V and J are TRBV4-3 and TRBJ2-2; D is uncertain. The V gene's germline CDR1 is LGHNA and CDR2 YSLEER. The CDR3 is 15 residues long. Trimming removed 0 bases at V and 6 bases at J, with 11 bases between. As DNA, the CDR3 is TGCGCCAGCAGCCAAGAGTCAGGCCCTTCCGGGGAGCTGTTTTTT. It codes for CASSQESGPSGELFF.

V is TRBV4-3 and J is TRBJ2-3, with D perhaps TRBD2 (5 bases). V dropped 0 bases and J dropped 5 bases, with 12 bases sitting between them. Germline-derived CDR1 and CDR2 are LGHNA and YSLEER. The CDR3 is 15 residues long. This CDR3 is CASSQEPGGLDTQYF. The CDR3 region has the DNA TGCGCCAGCAGCCAAGAACCCGGCGGGTTAGATACGCAGTATTTT.

This clone was counted a few times. The V call is TRBV5-1, the J call TRBJ1-4; D gene uncertain. The CDR3 runs to 14 residues. V dropped 0 bases and J dropped 6 bases, with 9 bases sitting between them. Germline CDR1 is SGHRS and CDR2 is YFSETQ. CDR3 amino acids: CASSLGVRDEKLFF. The CDR3 DNA reads as TGCGCCAGCAGCTTGGGGGTGAGGGATGAAAAACTGTTTTTT. The full variable domain, rest sourced from reference TRBV5-1 and TRBJ1-4, is KAGVTQTPRYLIKTRGQQVTLSCSPISGHRSVSWYQQTPGQGLQFLFEYFSETQRNKGNFPGRFSGRQFSNSRSEMNVSTLELGDSALYLCASSLGVRDEKLFFGSGTQLSVL.

CDR3 sequence reads: CASSPTGTGGINEAFF. The CDR3 DNA reads as TGTGCCAGCTCACCTACCGGGACAGGGGGCATCAATGAAGCTTTCTTT. The chain joins TRBV18 to TRBJ1-1, with TRBD1 matching 12 bases. This CDR3 is built from 16 residues. Germline V CDR1 and CDR2: KGHSH, LQKENI. The V segment lost 3 bases and the J segment 7 bases; nucleotides outside the gene matches: 9.

The rearrangement uses TRBV28 and TRBJ2-5, with unresolved D. V lost 4 bases and J 3 bases, leaving 6 bases between the germline ends. This CDR3 comprises 12 residues. The germline gives CDR1 MDHEN, CDR2 SYDVKM. CDR3 protein: CASSYSEETQYF. In nucleotides, the CDR3 is TGTGCCAGCAGTTACAGCGAAGAGACCCAGTACTTC.

This rearrangement joins TRBV7-6 to TRBJ2-1; TRBD1 matches at 8 bases. The CDR3 is 15 residues long. From germline, CDR1 is SGHVS and CDR2 FNYEAQ. With V trimmed by 5 bases and J by 4 bases, 7 bases remained unmatched. The CDR3 here is CASSRTGGDYNEQFF. The CDR3 DNA reads TGTGCCAGCAGCCGAACAGGGGGTGATTACAATGAGCAGTTCTTC.

This clone is categorized as medium-sized. J is TRBJ2-7 and V is TRBV21-1; TRBD1, the table's D call, was not compared with the DNA. TRBV21-1 represents a pseudogene. CDR3 size: 18 residues. The DNA of the CDR3 is TGTGCCAGCAGCAGCGTCCGGGACAGGGTAATTAAGTCCTACGAGCAGTACTTC. This encodes CASSSVRDRVIKSYEQYF.

This chain links TRBV7-2 with TRBJ1-1; no firm D call. Trimming removed 3 bases from V and 7 bases from J, with 9 bases in between. Looked up from germline, CDR1 is SGHTA and CDR2 is FQGNSA. The CDR3 is made up of 12 amino acids. DNA of the CDR3: TGTGCCAGCAGCTTCGCGGGCGGTGAAGCTTTCTTT. This gives the protein CASSFAGGEAFF.

In its sample, this clone was seen a few times. This chain joins TRBV18 and TRBJ2-5, with D perhaps TRBD1 or TRBD2 (5 bases each). CDR1 KGHSH and CDR2 LQKENI come from the germline V gene. This CDR3 contains 14 residues. V was trimmed by 3 bases and J by 7 bases, leaving 15 bases between them. The CDR3 loop reads CASSPYRTDGTQYF. The CDR3 DNA is TGTGCCAGCTCACCGTACAGGACTGATGGGACCCAGTACTTC.

This chain links TRBV10-3 with TRBJ2-5, with a weak D call TRBD1 (5 bases). The closer fit of TRBJ2-7 to the DNA end suggests the J call may be wrong. The CDR3 totals 12 residues. From germline, CDR1 is ENHRY and CDR2 SYGVKD. CDR3 protein: CATLDSFYEQYF. The CDR3 DNA is TGTGCCACCCTTGACAGCTTCTACGAGCAGTACTTC.

The chain has TRBV6-5 and TRBJ2-1, with a possible D match to TRBD2 (6 bases). Per the germline V gene, CDR1 is MNHEY and CDR2 is SVGAGI. The CDR3 totals 15 residues. V lost 8 bases, J lost 4 bases, and 18 bases lay in between. CDR3 nucleotides: TGTGCCAGCCGACTCGACGGGGGTGGGTACAATGAGCAGTTCTTC. It yields the protein CASRLDGGGYNEQFF.

The genes are TRBV4-3 and TRBJ1-3; D is uncertain. This CDR3 has 16 amino acids. Trimming pared 0 bases from V and 0 bases from J, leaving 9 bases between. Germline V gives CDR1 LGHNA, CDR2 YSLEER. In DNA, the CDR3 is TGCGCCAGCAGCCAAGATGTCACGGTCTCTGGAAACACCATATATTTT. Protein sequence: CASSQDVTVSGNTIYF.

The chain has TRBV5-8 and TRBJ2-2, with 11 bases fitting TRBD2. Germline V gene lookup returns CDR1 SGHTS and CDR2 YDEGEE. V was pared by 4 bases and J by 4 bases, with 3 bases of the junction left unmatched. CDR3 size: 15 residues. CDR3 in DNA: TGTGCCAGCAGCCCTAGCGGGAGGATCACCGGGGAGCTGTTTTTT. It yields the protein CASSPSGRITGELFF.

The genes are TRBV30 and TRBJ2-3; 14 bases are shared with TRBD2. V dropped 3 bases and J dropped 8; count of bases not matched to a gene: 7. CDR1 GTSNPN and CDR2 SVGIG come from the germline V gene (reference sequence). This CDR3 region has 15 residues. CDR3 protein: CAWRGTSGSLSTQYF. The CDR3 bases are TGTGCCTGGAGGGGGACTAGCGGGAGCTTGAGTACGCAGTATTTT.